This T cell receptor beta chain comes out of a study of OX40 agonist ivuxolimab in advanced cancers. Background on the study: Enrollees could have had prior anti-PD-1, anti-PD-L1 or anti-CTLA-4 therapy, which 30% to 50% had received.

Baseline, cycle 4 day 1, and cycle 7 day 1 were the blood sampling points. The assay was immunoSEQ multiplex PCR, and TCRdb's table has in-frame clones only and misses some. The data show under 45,000 clones, 74% seen once. The CDR3 extends over 15 amino acids. J gave up 4 bases and V 3 bases, and 7 bases lay outside the gene matches. From germline, CDR1 is ENHRY and CDR2 SYGVKD. The chain recombines TRBV10-3 with TRBJ1-1; 8 bases fit TRBD1. The sequencing used CD4+ or CD8+ T cells sorted from blood, collected in a trial of the OX40 agonist ivuxolimab. This sequence was found in an adult with an advanced solid tumor such as melanoma, head and neck, liver or kidney cancer. In nucleotides, the CDR3 is TGTGCCATCAGTGATCACAGGGGGGGGGTCACTGAAGCTTTCTTT. Translation: CAISDHRGGVTEAFF.